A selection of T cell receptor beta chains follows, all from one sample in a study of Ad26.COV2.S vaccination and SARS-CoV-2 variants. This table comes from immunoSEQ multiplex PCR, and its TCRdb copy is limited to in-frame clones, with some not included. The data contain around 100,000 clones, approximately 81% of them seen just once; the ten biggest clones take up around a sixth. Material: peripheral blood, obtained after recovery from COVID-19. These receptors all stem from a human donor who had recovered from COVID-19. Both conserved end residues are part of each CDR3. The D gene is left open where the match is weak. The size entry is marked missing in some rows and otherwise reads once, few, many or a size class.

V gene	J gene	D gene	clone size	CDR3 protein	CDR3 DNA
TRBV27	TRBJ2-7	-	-	CASHTGTFAEQYF	TGTGCCAGTCACACCGGGACTTTCGCCGAGCAGTACTTC
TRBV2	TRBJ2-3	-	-	CASSVGTRITDTQYF	TGTGCCAGCAGTGTCGGGACCAGGATCACAGATACGCAGTATTTT
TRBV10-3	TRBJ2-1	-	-	CAISESTGVHEQFF	TGTGCCATCAGTGAGTCAACGGGGGTACATGAGCAGTTCTTC
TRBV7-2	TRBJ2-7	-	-	CASSLPPGSSSSEQYF	TGTGCCAGCAGCTTACCGCCGGGTTCCTCATCCTCCGAGCAGTACTTC
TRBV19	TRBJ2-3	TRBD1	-	CASSGTGVRTQYF	TGTGCCAGTAGTGGGACAGGGGTGAGGACGCAGTATTTT
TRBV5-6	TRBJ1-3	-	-	CASSLMSGPGNTIYF	TGTGCCAGCAGCTTGATGTCAGGGCCCGGAAACACCATATATTTT
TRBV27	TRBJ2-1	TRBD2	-	CASSLPTSGGTYNEQFF	TGTGCCAGCAGTTTACCTACTAGCGGGGGGACCTACAATGAGCAGTTCTTC
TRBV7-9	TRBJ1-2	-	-	CASSPVGQVNYGYTF	TGTGCCAGCAGCCCGGTGGGGCAGGTTAACTATGGCTACACCTTC
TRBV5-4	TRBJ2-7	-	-	CASSFAGAYEQYF	TGTGCCAGCAGCTTTGCAGGGGCCTACGAGCAGTACTTC
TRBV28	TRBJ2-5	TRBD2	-	CASGAGGPPETQYF	TGTGCCAGCGGGGCGGGAGGGCCGCCGGAGACCCAGTACTTC
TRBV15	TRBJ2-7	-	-	CATSREGPYEQYF	TGTGCCACCAGCAGAGAGGGCCCCTACGAGCAGTACTTC
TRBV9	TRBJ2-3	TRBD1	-	CASRATGGLGDTQYF	TGTGCCAGCAGAGCGACAGGGGGCCTGGGGGATACGCAGTATTTT
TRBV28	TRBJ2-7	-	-	CASRTNSYEQYF	TGTGCCAGCAGGACTAACTCCTACGAGCAGTACTTC
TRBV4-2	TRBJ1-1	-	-	CASSQSGLNTEAFF	TGTGCCAGCAGCCAATCGGGACTGAACACTGAAGCTTTCTTT
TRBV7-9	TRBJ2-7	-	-	CASSSRTIHEQYF	TGTGCCAGCAGTTCTCGGACTATCCACGAGCAGTACTTC
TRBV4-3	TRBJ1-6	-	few	CASSQVGSGKSPLHF	TGCGCCAGCAGCCAAGTTGGGTCAGGGAAATCACCCCTCCACTTT
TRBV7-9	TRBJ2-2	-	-	CASSLASPTTGELFF	TGTGCCAGCAGCTTAGCATCCCCAACCACCGGGGAGCTGTTTTTT
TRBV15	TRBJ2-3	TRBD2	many	CATSKRLAGGTDTQYF	TGTGCCACCAGCAAAAGACTAGCGGGAGGCACAGATACGCAGTATTTT
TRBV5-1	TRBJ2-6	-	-	CASRRDSSGANVLTF	TGCGCCAGCAGGCGGGACAGCTCTGGGGCCAACGTCCTGACTTTC
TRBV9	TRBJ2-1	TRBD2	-	CASSPLAGGSYNEQFF	TGTGCCAGCAGTCCACTAGCGGGAGGGTCCTACAATGAGCAGTTCTTC
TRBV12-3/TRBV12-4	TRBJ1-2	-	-	CASSSPSRGYTF	TGTGCCAGCAGTTCACCTAGTCGTGGCTACACCTTC
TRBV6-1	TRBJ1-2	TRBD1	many	CASSEIGTGTNYGYTF	TGTGCCAGCAGTGAAATCGGGACAGGGACAAACTATGGCTACACCTTC
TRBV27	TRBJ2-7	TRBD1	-	CASSLMTGGYEQYF	TGTGCCAGCAGTTTAATGACAGGGGGATACGAGCAGTACTTC
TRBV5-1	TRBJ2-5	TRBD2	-	CASSLRPLAGGRETQYF	TGCGCCAGCAGCTTACGACCACTAGCGGGAGGGAGGGAGACCCAGTACTTC
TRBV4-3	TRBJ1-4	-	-	CASSQETDHPGEKLFF	TGCGCCAGCAGCCAAGAAACGGACCATCCGGGGGAAAAACTGTTTTTT
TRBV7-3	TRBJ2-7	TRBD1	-	CASRSRQGGVLEQYF	TGTGCCAGCAGGAGCAGACAGGGTGGGGTCCTCGAGCAGTACTTC
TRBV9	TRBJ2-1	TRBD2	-	CASSDGTSGPLGEQFF	TGTGCCAGCAGCGACGGGACTAGCGGGCCGCTAGGGGAGCAGTTCTTC
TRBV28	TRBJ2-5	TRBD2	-	CASSPNRLAKETQYF	TGTGCCAGCAGTCCTAACCGACTAGCGAAAGAGACCCAGTACTTC
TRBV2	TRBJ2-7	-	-	CASRGTVSYEQYF	TGTGCCAGCAGAGGGACTGTAAGTTACGAGCAGTACTTC
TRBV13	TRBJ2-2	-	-	CASSLKKLAYTGELFF	TGTGCCAGCAGCTTAAAAAAACTAGCCTACACCGGGGAGCTGTTTTTT
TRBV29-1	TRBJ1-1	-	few	CSVADPAGAFF	TGCAGCGTCGCGGACCCTGCGGGGGCTTTCTTT
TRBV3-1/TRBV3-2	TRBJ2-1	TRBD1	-	CASSLRTGGSSYNEQFF	TGTGCCAGCAGCCTCAGGACAGGGGGCAGCTCCTACAATGAGCAGTTCTTC
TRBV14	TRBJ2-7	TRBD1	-	CASSDFTTGGYEQYF	TGTGCCAGCAGCGACTTCACGACAGGGGGCTACGAGCAGTACTTC
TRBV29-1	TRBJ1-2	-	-	CSADLSGTANYGYTF	TGCAGCGCCGACCTATCTGGGACGGCTAACTATGGCTACACCTTC
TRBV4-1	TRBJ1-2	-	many	CASSQEGIGRRYGYTF	TGCGCCAGCAGCCAAGAAGGCATCGGGAGGAGGTATGGCTACACCTTC
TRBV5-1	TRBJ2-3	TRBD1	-	CASSFGTGSDTQYF	TGCGCCAGCAGCTTCGGGACAGGCTCAGATACGCAGTATTTT